This passage covers 30 T cell receptor beta chains from one sample sequenced in a study of T cell changes during pregnancy in multiple sclerosis. The table came from immunoSEQ multiplex PCR; TCRdb's copy has only in-frame clones and leaves some out. The sample has roughly 83,000 clones; about 89% are singletons. The sequenced sample was PBMCs, obtained in the first trimester of pregnancy. Receptors were obtained from a female donor in good health, serving as a control in a pregnancy study. Some clones in this sample may be carry-over from other donors' samples.

The rearrangement joins TRBV18 to TRBJ2-1; D not certain. Per germline, CDR1 KGHSH and CDR2 LQKENI. The CDR3 length is 15 residues. Trimming cost V 1 base and J 6 bases, with 13 bases left between them. Here the CDR3 DNA reads TGTGCCAGCTCACCACGTCTTTCAGATGGCAATGAGCAGTTCTTC. This translates into CASSPRLSDGNEQFF.

The rearrangement uses TRBV19 and TRBJ2-1, with 11 bases that match TRBD2. The V gene end was trimmed by 4 bases and the J gene end by 6 bases; junction bases not matched to a gene: 5. The CDR3 consists of 15 residues. CDR1 and CDR2 (germline): LNHDA, SQIVND (reference sequence). CDR3 coding DNA: TGTGCCAGTAGTAAACTAGCGGGAGTGTTCAATGAGCAGTTCTTC. It specifies CASSKLAGVFNEQFF. Full variable domain (outside the CDR3, taken from reference TRBV19 and TRBJ2-1): DGGITQSPKYLFRKEGQNVTLSCEQNLNHDAMYWYRQDPGQGLRLIYYSQIVNDFQKGDIAEGYSVSREKKESFPLTVTSAQKNPTAFYLCASSKLAGVFNEQFFGPGTRLTVL.

The rearrangement joins TRBV5-6 to TRBJ2-7; TRBD1 matches 7 bases. This CDR3 contains 15 residues. Germline V gene data show CDR1 as SGHDT and CDR2 as YYEEEE. V trimming: 7 bases; J trimming: 1 base; junction bases outside the gene matches: 11. For the CDR3, the DNA is TGTGCCAGCTCGTACACCGGGACAGCTTCCTACGAGCAGTACTTC. Its protein is CASSYTGTASYEQYF.

V usage is TRBV7-3 and J usage is TRBJ2-7, with 9 bases matching TRBD2. Germline loops: CDR1 SGHTA, CDR2 FQGTGA. V lost 2 bases and J lost 1; bases outside the gene matches: 0. The CDR3 has 14 amino acids. The CDR3 DNA is TGTGCCAGCAGCTTAGCGGGAGGGTCCTACGAGCAGTACTTC. It encodes CASSLAGGSYEQYF.

The chain has TRBV7-9 and TRBJ1-2, with TRBD1 matching 9 bases. The length of the CDR3 is 13 residues. Germline loops: CDR1 SEHNR, CDR2 FQNEAQ (reference sequence). With 6 bases clipped from V and 7 bases from J, the junction kept 6 bases outside the gene matches. The CDR3 DNA sequence: TGTGCCAGCAGTCCGGACAGGGGAACTGGCTACACCTTC. Its protein is CASSPDRGTGYTF.

V gene TRBV7-2 combines with J gene TRBJ2-5; 7 bases agree with TRBD2. CDR1 is SGHTA and CDR2 is FQGNSA in the germline V gene. The trim removed 0 bases at V and 5 bases at J, leaving 3 bases unmatched. The CDR3 extends over 14 amino acids. CDR3 coding DNA: TGTGCCAGCAGCTTAGCGCCCGGGAGGGAGACCCAGTACTTC. Translation: CASSLAPGRETQYF.

The J gene is TRBJ2-2, the V gene TRBV11-1, with TRBD1 identical over 10 bases. This CDR3 region has 16 residues. V was clipped by 4 bases and J by 3 bases; unmatched bases: 5. Germline V lookup: CDR1 SGHAT, CDR2 FQDESV (reference sequence). The CDR3 nucleotides read TGTGCCAGCAGCTCACGGACAGGGGGACACACCGGGGAGCTGTTTTTT. Protein sequence: CASSSRTGGHTGELFF.

The V and J genes are TRBV5-1 and TRBJ1-4, with TRBD1 identical over 9 bases. V shed 3 bases, J shed 5 bases, and the junction held 5 bases outside the gene matches. CDR1 is SGHRS and CDR2 is YFSETQ in the germline V gene. The CDR3 has 15 amino acids. CDR3 protein: CASSSGTGINEKLFF. Written as DNA, the CDR3 is TGCGCCAGCAGCTCCGGGACAGGGATAAATGAAAAACTGTTTTTT.

In the case of this clone: The junction and the germline gene differ at one end; a read error may be behind it. The DNA of the CDR3 is TGCGCCAGCAGCGCCCCGGGACAGGGGCCCGGGGACTTC. Encoded protein: CASSAPGQGPGDF. The chain is built from TRBV4-1 and TRBJ2-4; 10 nucleotides line up with TRBD1. CDR3 length equals 13 residues. The germline V gene has CDR1 MGHRA and CDR2 YSYEKL.

The chain joins TRBV7-6 to TRBJ2-5, with 15 bases that match TRBD2. Germline V gives CDR1 SGHVS, CDR2 FNYEAQ. The CDR3 is made up of 16 amino acids. V was clipped by 4 bases and J by 2 bases; unmatched bases: 2. The CDR3 sequence is CASSSGLAGGQETQYF. The CDR3 bases are TGTGCCAGCAGCTCGGGACTAGCGGGAGGTCAAGAGACCCAGTACTTC.

CDR3 nucleotide sequence: TGTGCCAGCACCGGGGGACTAGCGGGAGACACCGGGGAGCTGTTTTTT. It yields the protein CASTGGLAGDTGELFF. The V and J genes are TRBV6-6 and TRBJ2-2; 14 nucleotides match TRBD2. Germline V CDR1 and CDR2: MNHNY, SVGAGI (reference sequence). The CDR3 loop spans 16 amino acids. V was pared by 7 bases and J by 3 bases, with 4 bases of the junction left unmatched.

The genes are TRBV11-2 and TRBJ2-3, with D perhaps TRBD2 (5 bases). Germline loops: CDR1 SGHAT, CDR2 FQNNGV. Trimming stripped 6 bases from V and 1 base from J, with 11 bases between. This CDR3 has 14 residues. The CDR3 loop reads CASRPTRGTDTQYF. CDR3 DNA sequence: TGTGCCAGCAGGCCCACTAGGGGCACAGATACGCAGTATTTT.

This chain links TRBV9 with TRBJ2-3; D is undetermined. Germline CDR1 and CDR2: SGDLS and YYNGEE. Trimming removed 0 bases from V and 2 bases from J, with 10 bases in between. This CDR3 region has 15 residues. CDR3 DNA: TGTGCCAGCAGCGTAGTCCCCCAGAACACAGATACGCAGTATTTT. Amino acid sequence: CASSVVPQNTDTQYF.

V and J are TRBV27 and TRBJ2-3; D possibly corresponds to TRBD2 (5 bases). The CDR3 has 15 residues. The germline gives CDR1 MNHEY, CDR2 SMNVEV (reference sequence). V lost 7 bases and J 2 bases, leaving 16 bases between the germline ends. Here the CDR3 DNA reads TGTGCCAGCAAGGTGATAATGAGGGCCACAGATACGCAGTATTTT. This codes for CASKVIMRATDTQYF.

This chain links TRBV4-2 with TRBJ1-2, with unresolved D. This CDR3 has 13 residues. Looked up from germline, CDR1 is LGHNA and CDR2 is YNFKEQ. The V end lost 5 bases, the J end lost 8 bases, and 15 bases lay between the germline ends. The CDR3 DNA reads as TGTGCCAGCAGCGGTCGGGAGTCCCTAGGCTACACCTTC. As protein: CASSGRESLGYTF.

This chain connects TRBV10-3 to TRBJ2-1; 9 bases match TRBD1. Germline V gene sequence: CDR1 ENHRY, CDR2 SYGVKD. This CDR3 is built from 14 residues. V shed 5 bases and J 7 bases; nucleotides not matched to a gene: 6. As DNA, the CDR3 is TGTGCCATCAGTCCGGGACAGGGAAGGAATGAGCAGTTCTTC. This sequence encodes CAISPGQGRNEQFF.

This clone turned up a few times. V gene TRBV7-8 combines with J gene TRBJ1-6; 7 bases align to TRBD1. Germline assignment: CDR1 SGHVS and CDR2 FQNEAQ. The CDR3 contains 14 residues. The V and J ends lost 5 bases and 7 bases, in that order; junction bases with no gene match: 5. The CDR3 bases are TGTGCCAGCAGCCAAGACAGGGACAATTCACCCCTCCACTTT. Translation: CASSQDRDNSPLHF.

This chain links TRBV5-6 with TRBJ2-7; perhaps TRBD2 as D (5 bases). CDR1 SGHDT and CDR2 YYEEEE come from the germline V gene. V was shortened by 4 bases and J by 2 bases, with 7 bases between the two germline ends. The CDR3 has 12 residues. CDR3 sequence (DNA): TGTGCCAGCAGCGAGAGGGCCTACGAGCAGTACTTC. It encodes CASSERAYEQYF.

V usage is TRBV5-1 and J usage is TRBJ2-7; D is perhaps TRBD2 (7 bases). CDR3 size: 16 residues. With 4 bases removed from V and 1 base from J, the gap between germline ends came to 18 bases. The germline CDR1 and CDR2 sequences are SGHRS and YFSETQ. CDR3 protein: CASSPFSGGLSYEQYF. CDR3 bases: TGCGCCAGCAGCCCGTTCTCCGGGGGGCTATCCTACGAGCAGTACTTC.

The rearrangement links TRBV2 to TRBJ2-2; D possibly corresponds to TRBD2 (5 bases). CDR1 is SNHLY, CDR2 FYNNEI, per germline. This CDR3 region has 13 residues. The V gene lost 6 bases and the J gene lost 5 bases, with 10 bases spanning the gap. The CDR3 region has the DNA TGTGCCAGCAGCCTAGCTGGAACCGGGGAGCTGTTTTTT. Its protein is CASSLAGTGELFF.

The chain combines TRBV7-8 with TRBJ2-3; 9 positions agree with TRBD2. Germline values: CDR1 SGHVS, CDR2 FQNEAQ. The CDR3 loop spans 17 amino acids. The V gene end was trimmed by 2 bases and the J gene end by 0 bases; junction bases not matched to a gene: 6. The DNA for the CDR3 is TGTGCCAGCAGCTTAAGGCCGACTAGCGGAAGCACAGATACGCAGTATTTT. Amino acids: CASSLRPTSGSTDTQYF.

The chain couples TRBV5-5 to TRBJ2-7, with D perhaps matching TRBD1 (6 bases). This CDR3 contains 15 residues. Germline V gene data show CDR1 as SGHKS and CDR2 as YYEKEE (reference sequence). V was pared by 2 bases and J by 2 bases, with 14 bases between. The CDR3 sequence: CASSFPGTTTYEQYF. In DNA form, the CDR3 reads TGTGCCAGCAGCTTTCCCGGGACAACAACCTACGAGCAGTACTTC.

In this sample, this clone turned up a few times. The sample has other DNA sequences that encode this CDR3 too. J is TRBJ2-7 and V is TRBV19; tentative D call: TRBD1 (6 bases). The germline V gene has CDR1 LNHDA and CDR2 SQIVND (reference sequence). The CDR3 loop spans 13 amino acids. V lost 6 bases and J lost 0, with 9 bases in between. CDR3 bases: TGTGCCAGTAGCCTGGACAGCTCCTACGAGCAGTACTTC. Translated, it gives CASSLDSSYEQYF. Together with reference TRBV19 and TRBJ2-7, the CDR3 gives the full variable domain: DGGITQSPKYLFRKEGQNVTLSCEQNLNHDAMYWYRQDPGQGLRLIYYSQIVNDFQKGDIAEGYSVSREKKESFPLTVTSAQKNPTAFYLCASSLDSSYEQYFGPGTRLTVT.

The V call is TRBV10-3, the J call TRBJ2-1; 10 bases line up with TRBD1. J was trimmed by 8 bases and V by 8 bases; bases with no gene match: 12. CDR1 and CDR2 from the germline V gene are ENHRY and SYGVKD. The CDR3 loop spans 15 amino acids. The CDR3 sequence is CAIGKRQGAKDEQFF. CDR3 sequence (DNA): TGTGCCATCGGGAAGCGACAGGGGGCTAAGGATGAGCAGTTCTTC.

The chain employs TRBV7-2 and TRBJ2-1, with D hard to call. V lost 5 bases, J lost 10 bases, and 9 bases lay in between. The CDR3 extends over 11 amino acids. Germline V gene sequence: CDR1 SGHTA, CDR2 FQGNSA. CDR3 sequence: CASSPQVEQFF. The CDR3 nucleotides are TGTGCCAGCAGCCCGCAGGTGGAGCAGTTCTTC.

The J gene is TRBJ2-2, the V gene TRBV7-7, with 8 bases that match TRBD1. Germline V gene data show CDR1 as SSHAT and CDR2 as FNYEAQ (reference sequence). J gave up 4 bases and V 5 bases, and 6 bases lay outside the gene matches. The CDR3 consists of 15 residues. The chain's CDR3 is CASSVGQGGTGELFF. The DNA of the CDR3 is TGTGCCAGCAGCGTCGGACAGGGAGGCACCGGGGAGCTGTTTTTT.

CDR3: CASSLGLAANTGELFF. The CDR3 DNA sequence: TGTGCCAGCAGCTTGGGACTAGCGGCGAACACCGGGGAGCTGTTTTTT. The chain combines TRBV5-5 with TRBJ2-2; TRBD2 agrees at 9 bases. Per the germline V gene, CDR1 is SGHKS and CDR2 is YYEKEE (reference sequence). The CDR3 sequence is 16 residues long. J gave up 0 bases and V 0 bases, and 0 bases lay outside the gene matches.

This clone was seen once. The rearrangement joins TRBV28 to TRBJ2-7; possible D gene TRBD1, 6 bases. Trimming pared 8 bases from V and 5 bases from J, leaving 19 bases between. CDR3 length equals 14 residues. The germline gives CDR1 MDHEN, CDR2 SYDVKM. This CDR3 reads CASVTTSGVHEQYF. For the CDR3, the DNA is TGTGCCAGCGTGACGACCTCAGGGGTCCACGAGCAGTACTTC. Combining the CDR3 with reference TRBV28 and TRBJ2-7 gives the whole variable domain DVKVTQSSRYLVKRTGEKVFLECVQDMDHENMFWYRQDPGLGLRLIYFSYDVKMKEKGDIPEGYSVSREKKERFSLILESASTNQTSMYLCASVTTSGVHEQYFGPGTRLTVT.

A remark on this clone: Its ends do not fully match the called genes, so a read error is possible. Other DNA sequences in the same sample also yield this CDR3. The CDR3 loop is CASSRDLASYEQYF. DNA for the CDR3: TGCGCCAGCAGTCGGGACTTGGCTTCCTACGAGCAGTACTTC. This chain links TRBV6-1 with TRBJ2-7, with a possible D match to TRBD2 (6 bases). The germline gives CDR1 MNHNS, CDR2 SASEGT. The CDR3 is made up of 14 amino acids.

This chain connects TRBV9 to TRBJ2-7; 9 nucleotides agree with TRBD1. V was pared by 2 bases and J by 1 base, with 4 bases of the junction left unmatched. CDR1 SGDLS and CDR2 YYNGEE come from the germline V gene. The length of the CDR3 is 15 residues. CDR3 nucleotide sequence: TGTGCCAGCAGCGTCGGACAGGGGATATCCTACGAGCAGTACTTC. This sequence encodes CASSVGQGISYEQYF.